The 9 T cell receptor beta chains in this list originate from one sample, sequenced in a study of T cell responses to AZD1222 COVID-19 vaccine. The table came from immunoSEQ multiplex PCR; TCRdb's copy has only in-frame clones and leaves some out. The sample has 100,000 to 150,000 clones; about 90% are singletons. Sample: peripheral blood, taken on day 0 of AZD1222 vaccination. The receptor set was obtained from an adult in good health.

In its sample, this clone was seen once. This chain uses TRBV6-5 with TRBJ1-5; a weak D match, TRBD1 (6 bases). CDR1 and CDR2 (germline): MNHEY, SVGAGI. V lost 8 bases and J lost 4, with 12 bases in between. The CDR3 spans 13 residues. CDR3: CASGRTVNQPQHF. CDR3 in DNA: TGTGCCAGCGGGAGGACAGTAAATCAGCCCCAGCATTTT.

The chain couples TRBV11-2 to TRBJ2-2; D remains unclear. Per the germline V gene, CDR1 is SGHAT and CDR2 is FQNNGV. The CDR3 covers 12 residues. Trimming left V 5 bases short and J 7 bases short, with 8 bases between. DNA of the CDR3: TGTGCCAGCAGCATAAGAAGCGGGGAGCTGTTTTTT. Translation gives CASSIRSGELFF.

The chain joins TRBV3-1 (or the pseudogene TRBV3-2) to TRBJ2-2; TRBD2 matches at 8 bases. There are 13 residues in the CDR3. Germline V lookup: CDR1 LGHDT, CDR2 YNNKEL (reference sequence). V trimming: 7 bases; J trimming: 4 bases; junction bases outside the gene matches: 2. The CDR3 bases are TGTGCCAGCACCGGGGGGGTCACCGGGGAGCTGTTTTTT. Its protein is CASTGGVTGELFF.

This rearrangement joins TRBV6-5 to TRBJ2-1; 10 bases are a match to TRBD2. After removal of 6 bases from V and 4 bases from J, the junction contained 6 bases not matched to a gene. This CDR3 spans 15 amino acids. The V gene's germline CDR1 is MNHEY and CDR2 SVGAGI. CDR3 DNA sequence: TGTGCCAGCAGGGACAGCGGGAGGGCGTACAATGAGCAGTTCTTC. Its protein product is CASRDSGRAYNEQFF.

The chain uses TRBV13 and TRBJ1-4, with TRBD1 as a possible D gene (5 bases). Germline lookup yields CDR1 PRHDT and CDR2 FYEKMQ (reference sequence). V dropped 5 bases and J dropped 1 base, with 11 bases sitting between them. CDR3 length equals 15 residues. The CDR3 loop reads CASSLRRGTNEKLFF. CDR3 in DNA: TGTGCCAGCAGCCTCCGAAGGGGAACTAATGAAAAACTGTTTTTT.

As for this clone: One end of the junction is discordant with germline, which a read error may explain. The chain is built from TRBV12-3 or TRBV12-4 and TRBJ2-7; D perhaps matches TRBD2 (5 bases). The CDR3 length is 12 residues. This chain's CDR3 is CASSLASYEQYF. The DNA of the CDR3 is TGTGCCAGCAGCTTAGCGTCCTACGAGCAGTACTTC.

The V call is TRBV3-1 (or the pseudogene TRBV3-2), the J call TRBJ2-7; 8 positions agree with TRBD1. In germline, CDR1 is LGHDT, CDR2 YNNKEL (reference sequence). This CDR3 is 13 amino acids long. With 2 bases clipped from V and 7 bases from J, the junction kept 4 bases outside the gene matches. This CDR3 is CASSQIQGGEQYF. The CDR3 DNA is TGTGCCAGCAGCCAAATACAGGGGGGTGAGCAGTACTTC.

The CDR3 sequence: CASSKWRRLDTQYF. The DNA of the CDR3 is TGTGCCAGCAGCAAATGGCGTCGCCTGGATACGCAGTATTTT. V and J are TRBV21-1 and TRBJ2-3. TRBV21-1 has pseudogene status. This CDR3 comprises 14 residues.

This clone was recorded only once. The CDR3 loop is CASSLRSSYNEQFF. DNA for the CDR3: TGTGCCAGCAGTTTACGGAGCTCCTACAATGAGCAGTTCTTC. The chain recombines TRBV27 with TRBJ2-1; D is ambiguous. Trimming stripped 2 bases from V and 0 bases from J, with 5 bases between. Germline V CDR1 and CDR2: MNHEY, SMNVEV (reference sequence). This CDR3 spans 14 amino acids.